The 19 T cell receptor beta chains listed next were all sequenced from one sample in a study of identical twins. From the 5' RACE reads, TCRdb called clonotypes with MiXCR, one entry per CDR3 protein. The table has around 680,000 distinct CDR3 sequences, 8.6% seen once; the top ten hold roughly 0.9%. This same sample was also taken into another study, of yellow fever vaccine responses in identical twins.

The specimen sequenced was PBMCs. These receptors originate from a woman between 18 and 30 years old in good health.

The rearrangement joins TRBV11-2 to TRBJ2-1, with TRBD2 matching 8 bases. This CDR3 spans 17 amino acids. The ends lost 2 bases at V and 10 bases at J; junction bases unmatched: 16. Germline V lookup: CDR1 SGHAT, CDR2 FQNNGV. This CDR3 is CASSLIVIREGRGEQFF. In nucleotides, the CDR3 is TGTGCCAGCAGCTTAATTGTTATCCGGGAGGGCCGGGGGGAGCAGTTCTTC.

V gene TRBV20-1 combines with J gene TRBJ2-7, with TRBD2 as a possible D gene (6 bases). The germline V and J ends were trimmed by 7 bases and 0 bases, with 10 bases remaining between them. Germline V gene lookup returns CDR1 DFQATT and CDR2 SNEGSKA (reference sequence). CDR3 length: 12 residues. The CDR3 spells CSGSGDSYEQYF. The DNA for the CDR3 is TGCAGTGGTAGCGGAGACTCCTACGAGCAGTACTTC.

This clonotype was seen a handful of times. This chain uses TRBV7-2 with TRBJ2-7; D not certain. V was pared by 5 bases and J by 7 bases, with 15 bases between. The germline CDR1 and CDR2 sequences are SGHTA and FQGNSA. CDR3 size: 13 residues. CDR3 residues: CASSALGTREQYF. The CDR3 DNA reads TGTGCCAGCAGCGCACTGGGCACGAGGGAGCAGTACTTC. The whole variable domain, filled in from reference TRBV7-2 and TRBJ2-7, reads GAGVSQSPSNKVTEKGKDVELRCDPISGHTALYWYRQSLGQGLEFLIYFQGNSAPDKSGLPSDRFSAERTGGSVSTLTIQRTQQEDSAVYLCASSALGTREQYFGPGTRLTVT.

The V and J genes are TRBV10-3 and TRBJ2-7, with TRBD1 identical over 7 bases. The CDR3 totals 14 residues. Germline V CDR1 and CDR2: ENHRY, SYGVKD. Trimming cost V 9 bases and J 2 bases; bases outside gene matches: 10. The DNA for the CDR3 is TGTGCCATACGTTCTGGGACAGAGACCTACGAGCAGTACTTC. The encoded protein is CAIRSGTETYEQYF.

This clonotype has more than one count but fewer than ten. This sequence joins TRBV6-5 and TRBJ1-2; no clear D gene. Looked up from germline, CDR1 is MNHEY and CDR2 is SVGAGI. The CDR3 contains 15 residues. V dropped 0 bases and J dropped 4 bases, with 12 bases sitting between them. The CDR3 spells CASSYSGSEGYGYTF. Here the CDR3 DNA reads TGTGCCAGCAGTTACTCTGGCAGCGAGGGCTATGGCTACACCTTC.

This clonotype was detected only a few times. The chain recombines TRBV12-3 or TRBV12-4 with TRBJ2-1, with D maybe TRBD1 (6 bases). The CDR3 is 18 amino acids. Trimming removed 5 bases from V and 2 bases from J, with 22 bases in between. CDR3 protein: CASSPSNAGVDPYNEQFF. Here the CDR3 DNA reads TGTGCCAGCAGTCCATCGAATGCAGGGGTAGACCCCTACAATGAGCAGTTCTTC.

This clonotype was observed a handful of times. The rearrangement uses TRBV5-1 and TRBJ2-1; 8 nucleotides agree with TRBD2. Trimming removed 4 bases from V and 8 bases from J; junction bases left unmatched: 8. The CDR3 covers 14 residues. Looked up from germline, CDR1 is SGHRS and CDR2 is YFSETQ. The CDR3, as DNA: TGCGCCAGCAGCGGGGTAGCGGGGTCCTATGAGCAGTTCTTC. This encodes CASSGVAGSYEQFF.

This clonotype was counted many times. The rearrangement joins TRBV5-1 to TRBJ2-3; 13 nucleotides line up with TRBD2. The CDR3 totals 16 residues. Germline assignment: CDR1 SGHRS and CDR2 YFSETQ. The V and J ends lost 4 bases and 0 bases, in that order; junction bases with no gene match: 2. The CDR3 DNA sequence: TGCGCCAGCAGCCAGGGACTAGCGGGAAGCACAGATACGCAGTATTTT. As protein: CASSQGLAGSTDTQYF.

The CDR3 loop reads CAISAQGQPDTEAFF. CDR3 DNA: TGTGCCATCAGCGCACAGGGGCAACCGGACACTGAAGCTTTCTTT. V and J are TRBV10-3 and TRBJ1-1, with 7 positions matching TRBD1. The junction had 10 bases not matched to a gene; V was cut back by 6 bases and J by 3 bases. The germline V gene encodes CDR1 ENHRY and CDR2 SYGVKD. This CDR3 contains 15 residues.

This clonotype was observed a handful of times. The V call is TRBV28, the J call TRBJ2-5, with unresolved D. The germline gives CDR1 MDHEN, CDR2 SYDVKM. The length of the CDR3 is 15 residues. The V end lost 6 bases, the J end lost 5 bases, and 19 bases lay between the germline ends. This CDR3 reads CASSLPTQHAETQYF. The CDR3 bases are TGTGCCAGCAGCCTTCCGACCCAACACGCGGAGACCCAGTACTTC.

Ten or more counts support this clonotype. The V and J genes are TRBV29-1 and TRBJ2-7; 8 bases match TRBD2. Germline V gene data show CDR1 as SQVTM and CDR2 as ANQGSEA. The length of the CDR3 is 17 residues. Germline trimming cut 5 bases from V and 0 bases from J; bases unmatched to any gene: 15. CDR3 coding DNA: TGCAGCGTTATGGACCCTGGGTCTAGCGGGTACTCCTACGAGCAGTACTTC. Its protein is CSVMDPGSSGYSYEQYF.

Many counts were recorded for this clonotype. In nucleotides, the CDR3 is TGTGCCAGCAGTTTCCTGGGGGTCACAGATACGCAGTATTTT. Translating gives CASSFLGVTDTQYF. The rearrangement links TRBV25-1 to TRBJ2-3; D is perhaps TRBD1 or TRBD2 (5 bases each). Germline CDR1 MGHDK, CDR2 SYGVNS. With 5 bases removed from V and 2 bases from J, the gap between germline ends came to 11 bases. CDR3 length: 14 residues.

J is TRBJ2-5 and V is TRBV5-1; maybe TRBD1 (5 bases). Germline CDR1 SGHRS, CDR2 YFSETQ. There are 13 residues in the CDR3. The V gene lost 0 bases and the J gene lost 9 bases, with 12 bases spanning the gap. As DNA, the CDR3 is TGCGCCAGCAGCTTGGTATCCGAAGGGGCCCAGTACTTC. Its translation is CASSLVSEGAQYF.

The genes are TRBV7-9 and TRBJ2-7, with D possibly TRBD2 on 6 matching bases. The CDR3 is 17 residues long. V gave up 0 bases and J gave up 1 base, with 16 bases separating them. Germline CDR1 and CDR2: SEHNR and FQNEAQ (reference sequence). CDR3 DNA sequence: TGTGCCAGCAGCTTAGCGGGGTTAGCGGAGCAATCCTACGAGCAGTACTTC. Protein sequence: CASSLAGLAEQSYEQYF. The full variable domain, its missing parts supplied by reference TRBV7-9 and TRBJ2-7, is DTGVSQNPRHKITKRGQNVTFRCDPISEHNRLYWYRQTLGQGPEFLTYFQNEAQLEKSRLLSDRFSAERPKGSFSTLEIQRTEQGDSAMYLCASSLAGLAEQSYEQYFGPGTRLTVT.

At least ten counts were recorded for this clonotype. This chain links TRBV10-2 with TRBJ1-1; TRBD1 matches at 8 bases. J lost 2 bases, V lost 2 bases, and 10 bases had no gene match. Germline CDR1 reads WSHSY; CDR2 reads SAAADI. The CDR3 consists of 17 residues. The CDR3 coding sequence is TGCGCCAGCAGTGAGCCCAGGGGGCATGGTCGCAACACTGAAGCTTTCTTT. Its protein product is CASSEPRGHGRNTEAFF.

This clonotype was picked up many times. V is TRBV5-1 and J is TRBJ2-2, with TRBD1 matching 8 bases. V trimming: 0 bases; J trimming: 4 bases; junction bases outside the gene matches: 5. The CDR3 spans 16 residues. Germline CDR1 reads SGHRS; CDR2 reads YFSETQ. CDR3 nucleotide sequence: TGCGCCAGCAGCTTGGTTGCAGGGGGCTCCACCGGGGAGCTGTTTTTT. Its protein product is CASSLVAGGSTGELFF.

The chain joins TRBV7-9 to TRBJ1-3, with unresolved D. The CDR3 spans 13 residues. Germline V lookup: CDR1 SEHNR, CDR2 FQNEAQ (reference sequence). V lost 1 base and J 2 bases, leaving 3 bases between the germline ends. This CDR3 is CASSLGPGNTIYF. Written as DNA, the CDR3 is TGTGCCAGCAGCTTAGGTCCTGGAAACACCATATATTTT.

The chain joins TRBV7-2 to TRBJ2-7, with 9 bases identical to TRBD1. The CDR3 is 15 amino acids. Germline V gene lookup returns CDR1 SGHTA and CDR2 FQGNSA. Trimming removed 6 bases from V and 2 bases from J; junction bases left unmatched: 8. CDR3 residues: CASRPNRGLTYEQYF. The CDR3 DNA follows: TGTGCCAGCAGACCGAACAGGGGGCTAACCTACGAGCAGTACTTC.

This clonotype has a handful of counts. V and J are TRBV27 and TRBJ2-4; D is uncertain. The V gene's germline CDR1 is MNHEY and CDR2 SMNVEV (reference sequence). V lost 1 base to trimming and J lost 6 bases, with 16 bases between them. CDR3 size: 16 residues. CDR3 in DNA: TGTGCCAGCAGTTTATACCCCGGCATTAACAGAAACATTCAGTACTTC. Translation: CASSLYPGINRNIQYF.